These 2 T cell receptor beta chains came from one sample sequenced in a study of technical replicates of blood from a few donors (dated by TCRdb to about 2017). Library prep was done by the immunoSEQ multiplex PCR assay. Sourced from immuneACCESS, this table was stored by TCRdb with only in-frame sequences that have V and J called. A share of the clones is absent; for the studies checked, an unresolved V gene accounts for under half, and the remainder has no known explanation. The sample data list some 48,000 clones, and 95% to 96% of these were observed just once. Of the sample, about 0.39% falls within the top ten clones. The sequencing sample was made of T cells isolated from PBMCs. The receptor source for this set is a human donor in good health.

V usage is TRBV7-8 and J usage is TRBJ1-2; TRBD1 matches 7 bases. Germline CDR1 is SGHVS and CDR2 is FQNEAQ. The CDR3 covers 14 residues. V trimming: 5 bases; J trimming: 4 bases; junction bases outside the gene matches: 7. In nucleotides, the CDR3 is TGTGCCAGCAGCCCACAGGGGCTCGGCTATGGCTACACCTTC. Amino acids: CASSPQGLGYGYTF.

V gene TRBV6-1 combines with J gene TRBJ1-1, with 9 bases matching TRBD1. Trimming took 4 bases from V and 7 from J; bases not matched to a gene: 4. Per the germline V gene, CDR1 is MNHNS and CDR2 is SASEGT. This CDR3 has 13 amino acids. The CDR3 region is CASSVQGAYEAFF. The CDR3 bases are TGTGCCAGCAGTGTACAGGGGGCTTATGAAGCTTTCTTT.